Presented here are 4 T cell receptor beta chains from one specimen sequenced in a study of blood T cell repertoires in COVID-19. The protocol was immunoSEQ multiplex PCR, while the TCRdb copy is restricted to in-frame clones and leaves out a portion. This sample yields some 200,000 clones, of which about nine tenths are seen a single time; more than 3.5% belongs to the top ten. Sequenced sample: PBMCs or T cells enriched from blood (not recorded which). All receptors derive from a middle-aged woman with acute COVID-19.

V is TRBV7-6 and J is TRBJ1-1; TRBD1 aligns across 10 bases. With V trimmed by 5 bases and J by 1 base, 4 bases remained unmatched. This CDR3 region has 15 residues. Germline V lookup: CDR1 SGHVS, CDR2 FNYEAQ. The CDR3 sequence is CASSGWDRGNTEAFF. As DNA, the CDR3 is TGTGCCAGCAGCGGATGGGACAGGGGGAACACTGAAGCTTTCTTT.

CDR3 nucleotides: TGTGCCAGCAGCGCCAGGGGGTACGGCTACACCTTC. Translating it yields CASSARGYGYTF. The rearrangement links TRBV9 to TRBJ1-2; 7 nucleotides line up with TRBD1. Germline trimming cut 3 bases from V and 8 bases from J; bases unmatched to any gene: 4. The CDR3 is 12 amino acids. CDR1 and CDR2 from the germline V gene are SGDLS and YYNGEE. Full variable domain (outside the CDR3, taken from reference TRBV9 and TRBJ1-2): DSGVTQTPKHLITATGQRVTLRCSPRSGDLSVYWYQQSLDQGLQFLIQYYNGEERAKGNILERFSAQQFPDLHSELNLSSLELGDSALYFCASSARGYGYTFGSGTRLTVV.

This chain links TRBV6-6 with TRBJ2-7; D perhaps matches TRBD1 (6 bases). V was pared by 0 bases and J by 0 bases, with 12 bases between. CDR3 length: 16 residues. Per germline, CDR1 MNHNY and CDR2 SVGAGI (reference sequence). The chain's CDR3 is CASSYSDSYGSYEQYV. CDR3 coding DNA: TGTGCCAGCAGTTACTCGGACAGCTACGGCTCCTACGAGCAGTACGTC.

The CDR3 nucleotides are TGTGCCATCAGGGACAGGGCCACTGAAGCTTTCTTT. The encoded protein is CAIRDRATEAFF. The V call is TRBV10-3, the J call TRBJ1-1; 8 bases agree with TRBD1. The CDR3 totals 12 residues. From germline, CDR1 is ENHRY and CDR2 SYGVKD. Germline trimming cut 6 bases from V and 4 bases from J; bases unmatched to any gene: 1.